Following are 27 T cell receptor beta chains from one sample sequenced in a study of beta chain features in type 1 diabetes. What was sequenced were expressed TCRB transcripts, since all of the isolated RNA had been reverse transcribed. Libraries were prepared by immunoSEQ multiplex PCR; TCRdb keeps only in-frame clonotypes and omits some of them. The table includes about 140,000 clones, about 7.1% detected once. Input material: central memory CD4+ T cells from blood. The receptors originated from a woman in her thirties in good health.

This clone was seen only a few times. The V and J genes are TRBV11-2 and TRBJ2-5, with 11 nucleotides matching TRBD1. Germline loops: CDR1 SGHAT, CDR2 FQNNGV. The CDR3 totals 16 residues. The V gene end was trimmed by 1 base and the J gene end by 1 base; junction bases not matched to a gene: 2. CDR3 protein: CASSLGDRGSQETQYF. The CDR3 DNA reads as TGTGCCAGCAGCTTAGGGGACAGGGGGTCCCAAGAGACCCAGTACTTC.

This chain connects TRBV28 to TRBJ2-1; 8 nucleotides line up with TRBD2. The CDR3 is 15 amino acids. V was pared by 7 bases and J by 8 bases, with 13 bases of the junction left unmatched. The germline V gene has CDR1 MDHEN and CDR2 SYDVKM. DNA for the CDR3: TGTGCCAGCAACTCAGGCGGGAGGTTGGAAGATGAGCAGTTCTTC. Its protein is CASNSGGRLEDEQFF.

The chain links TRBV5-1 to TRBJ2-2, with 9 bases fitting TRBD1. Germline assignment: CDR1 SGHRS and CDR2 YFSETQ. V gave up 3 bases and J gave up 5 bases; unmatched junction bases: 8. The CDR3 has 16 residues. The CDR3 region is CASSSSRQGGTGELFF. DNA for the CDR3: TGCGCCAGCAGCTCCTCCCGACAGGGGGGAACCGGGGAGCTGTTTTTT.

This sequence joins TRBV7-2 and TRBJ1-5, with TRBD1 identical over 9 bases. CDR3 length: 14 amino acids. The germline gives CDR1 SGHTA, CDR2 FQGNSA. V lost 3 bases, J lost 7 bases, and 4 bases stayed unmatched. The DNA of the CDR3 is TGTGCCAGCAGCTTGGGACAGGGCTACCAGCCCCAGCATTTT. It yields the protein CASSLGQGYQPQHF.

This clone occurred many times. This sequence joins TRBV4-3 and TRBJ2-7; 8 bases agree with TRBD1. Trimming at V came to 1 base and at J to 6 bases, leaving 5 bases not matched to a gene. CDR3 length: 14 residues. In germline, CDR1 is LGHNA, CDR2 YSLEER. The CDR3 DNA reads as TGCGCCAGCAGCCAAGGGTTCAGGGGGCGCGAGCAGTACTTC. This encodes CASSQGFRGREQYF.

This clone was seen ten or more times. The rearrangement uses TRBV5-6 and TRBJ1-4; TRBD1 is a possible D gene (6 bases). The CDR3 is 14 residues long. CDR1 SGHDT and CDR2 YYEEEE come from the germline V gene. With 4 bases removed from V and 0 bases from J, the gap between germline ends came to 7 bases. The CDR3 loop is CASSPGATNEKLFF. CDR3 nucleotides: TGTGCCAGCAGCCCAGGGGCAACTAATGAAAAACTGTTTTTT.

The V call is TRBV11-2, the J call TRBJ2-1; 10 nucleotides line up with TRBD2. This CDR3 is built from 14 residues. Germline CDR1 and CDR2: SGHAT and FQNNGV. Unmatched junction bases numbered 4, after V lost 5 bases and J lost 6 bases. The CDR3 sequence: CASSLSGGLNEQFF. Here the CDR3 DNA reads TGTGCCAGCAGCCTTAGCGGGGGGCTCAATGAGCAGTTCTTC.

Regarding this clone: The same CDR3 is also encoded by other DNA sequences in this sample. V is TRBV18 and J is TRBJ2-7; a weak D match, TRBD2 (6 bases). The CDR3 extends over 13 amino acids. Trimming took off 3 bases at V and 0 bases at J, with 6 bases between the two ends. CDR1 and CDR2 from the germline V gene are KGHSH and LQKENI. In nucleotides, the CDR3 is TGTGCCAGCTCACCGACTAGCTCCTACGAGCAGTACTTC. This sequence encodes CASSPTSSYEQYF.

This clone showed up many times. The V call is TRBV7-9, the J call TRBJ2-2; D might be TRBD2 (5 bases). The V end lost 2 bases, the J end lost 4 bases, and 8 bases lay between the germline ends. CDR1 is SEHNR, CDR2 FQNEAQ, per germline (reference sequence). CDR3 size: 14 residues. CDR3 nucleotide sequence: TGTGCCAGCAGCTTACGAGGGATCACCGGGGAGCTGTTTTTT. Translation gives CASSLRGITGELFF.

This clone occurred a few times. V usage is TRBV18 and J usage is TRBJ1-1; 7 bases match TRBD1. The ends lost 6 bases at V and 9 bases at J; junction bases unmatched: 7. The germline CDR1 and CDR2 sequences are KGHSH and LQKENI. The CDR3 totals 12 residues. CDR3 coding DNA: TGTGCCAGCTCTCTAGGGACAGAGAAAGCTTTCTTT. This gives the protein CASSLGTEKAFF.

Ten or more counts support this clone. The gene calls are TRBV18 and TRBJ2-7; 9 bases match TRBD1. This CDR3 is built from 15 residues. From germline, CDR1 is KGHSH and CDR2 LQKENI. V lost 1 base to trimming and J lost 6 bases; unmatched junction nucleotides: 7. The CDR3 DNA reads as TGTGCCAGCTCACCACGGCGGGACAGGGAAGCCGAGCAGTACTTC. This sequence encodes CASSPRRDREAEQYF.

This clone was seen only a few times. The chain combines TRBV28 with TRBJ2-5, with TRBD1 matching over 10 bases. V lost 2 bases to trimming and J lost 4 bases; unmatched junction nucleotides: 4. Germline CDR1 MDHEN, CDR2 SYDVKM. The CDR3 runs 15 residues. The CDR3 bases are TGTGCCAGCAGTTTACCGACAGGGGGCAGAGAGACCCAGTACTTC. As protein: CASSLPTGGRETQYF.

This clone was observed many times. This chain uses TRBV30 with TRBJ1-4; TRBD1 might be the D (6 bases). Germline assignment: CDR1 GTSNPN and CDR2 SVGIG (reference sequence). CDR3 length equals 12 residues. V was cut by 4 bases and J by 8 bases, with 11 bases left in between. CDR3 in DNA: TGTGCCTGGAATTCAGGGGAGGAAAAACTGTTTTTT. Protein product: CAWNSGEEKLFF.

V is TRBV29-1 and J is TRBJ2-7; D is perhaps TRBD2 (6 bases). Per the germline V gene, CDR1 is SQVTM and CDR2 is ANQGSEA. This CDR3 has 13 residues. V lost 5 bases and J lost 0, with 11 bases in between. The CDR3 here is CSVPGASSYEQYF. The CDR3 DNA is TGCAGCGTTCCGGGAGCTTCCTCCTACGAGCAGTACTTC.

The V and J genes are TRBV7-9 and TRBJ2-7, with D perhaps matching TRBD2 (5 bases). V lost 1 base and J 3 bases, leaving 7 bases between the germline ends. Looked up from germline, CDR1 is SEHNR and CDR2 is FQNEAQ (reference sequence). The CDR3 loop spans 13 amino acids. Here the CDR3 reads CASSLGLLYEQYF. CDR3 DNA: TGTGCCAGCAGCTTAGGACTACTCTACGAGCAGTACTTC.

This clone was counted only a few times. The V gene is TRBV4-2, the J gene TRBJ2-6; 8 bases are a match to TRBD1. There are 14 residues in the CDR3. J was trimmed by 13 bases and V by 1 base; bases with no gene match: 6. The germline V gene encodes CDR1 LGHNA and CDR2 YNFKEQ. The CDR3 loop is CASSQAPGQEVLTF. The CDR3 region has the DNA TGTGCCAGCAGCCAAGCTCCGGGACAGGAAGTCCTGACTTTC.

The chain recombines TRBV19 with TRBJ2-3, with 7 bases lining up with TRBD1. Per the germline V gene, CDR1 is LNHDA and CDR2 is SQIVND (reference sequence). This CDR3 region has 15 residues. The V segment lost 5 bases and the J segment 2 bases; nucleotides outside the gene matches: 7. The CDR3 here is CASSETGFTTDTQYF. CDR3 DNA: TGTGCCAGTAGTGAGACAGGGTTCACCACAGATACGCAGTATTTT.

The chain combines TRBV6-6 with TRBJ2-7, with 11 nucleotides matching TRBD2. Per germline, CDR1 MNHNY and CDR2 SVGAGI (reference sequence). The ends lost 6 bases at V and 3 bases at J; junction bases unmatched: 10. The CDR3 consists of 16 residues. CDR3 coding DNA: TGTGCCAGCAGCCGAAAGGCCGGGACTAGCGGCTACGAGCAGTACTTC. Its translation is CASSRKAGTSGYEQYF.

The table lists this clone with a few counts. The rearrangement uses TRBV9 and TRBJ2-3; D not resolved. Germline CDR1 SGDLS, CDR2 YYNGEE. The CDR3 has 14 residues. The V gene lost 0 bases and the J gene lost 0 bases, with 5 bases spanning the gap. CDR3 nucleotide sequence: TGTGCCAGCAGCGTAGCCCTCAGCACAGATACGCAGTATTTT. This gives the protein CASSVALSTDTQYF.

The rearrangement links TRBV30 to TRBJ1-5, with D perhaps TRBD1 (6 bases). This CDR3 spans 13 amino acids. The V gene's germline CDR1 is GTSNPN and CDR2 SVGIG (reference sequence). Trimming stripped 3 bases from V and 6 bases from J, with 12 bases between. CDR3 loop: CAWRGGGRQPQHF. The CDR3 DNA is TGTGCCTGGAGGGGTGGGGGCCGTCAGCCCCAGCATTTT. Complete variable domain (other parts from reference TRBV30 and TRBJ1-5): SQTIHQWPATLVQPVGSPLSLECTVEGTSNPNLYWYRQAAGRGLQLLFYSVGIGQISSEVPQNLSASRPQDRQFILSSKKLLLSDSGFYLCAWRGGGRQPQHFGDGTRLSIL.

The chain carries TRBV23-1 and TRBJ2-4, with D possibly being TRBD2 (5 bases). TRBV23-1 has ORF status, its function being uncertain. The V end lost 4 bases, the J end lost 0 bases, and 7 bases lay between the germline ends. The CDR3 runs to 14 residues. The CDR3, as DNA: TGCGCCAGCAGTCGCGGACTAGCCAAAAACATTCAGTACTTC. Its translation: CASSRGLAKNIQYF.

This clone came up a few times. This CDR3 is CASSLAGAGGNTEAFF. The CDR3 DNA sequence: TGTGCCAGCAGTTTAGCAGGGGCTGGGGGAAACACTGAAGCTTTCTTT. The chain recombines TRBV27 with TRBJ1-1; maybe TRBD1 (6 bases). There are 16 residues in the CDR3. V was shortened by 2 bases and J by 2 bases, with 15 bases between the two germline ends. Germline V gene sequence: CDR1 MNHEY, CDR2 SMNVEV (reference sequence).

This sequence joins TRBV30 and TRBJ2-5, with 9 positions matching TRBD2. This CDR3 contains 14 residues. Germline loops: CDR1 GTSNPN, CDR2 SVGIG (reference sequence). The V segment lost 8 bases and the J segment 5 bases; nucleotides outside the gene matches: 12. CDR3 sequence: CAGDRAGGGETQYF. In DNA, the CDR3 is TGTGCCGGGGACCGAGCGGGGGGCGGGGAGACCCAGTACTTC.

The DNA for the CDR3 is TGTGCCAGCAGTTACAAAGGGCGGGGGGGGAATGAGCAGTTCTTC. Its protein product is CASSYKGRGGNEQFF. The V call is TRBV6-5, the J call TRBJ2-1, with 9 bases aligning to TRBD2. V gave up 2 bases and J gave up 7 bases; unmatched junction bases: 6. The CDR3 covers 15 residues. Germline CDR1 and CDR2: MNHEY and SVGAGI.

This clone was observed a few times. CDR3 loop: CASSLLAGGPGAKNIQYF. CDR3 coding DNA: TGCGCCAGCAGCTTGTTAGCGGGGGGGCCAGGAGCCAAAAACATTCAGTACTTC. This chain uses TRBV5-1 with TRBJ2-4; 11 bases are a match to TRBD2. With 1 base clipped from V and 0 bases from J, the junction kept 6 bases outside the gene matches. Per germline, CDR1 SGHRS and CDR2 YFSETQ. This CDR3 is built from 18 residues.

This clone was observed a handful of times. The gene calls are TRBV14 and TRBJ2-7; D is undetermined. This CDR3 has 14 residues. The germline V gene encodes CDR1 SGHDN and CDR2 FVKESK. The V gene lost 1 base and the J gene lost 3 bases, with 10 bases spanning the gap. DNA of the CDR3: TGTGCCAGCAGCCAAGGTGGCATTTTCTACGAGCAGTACTTC. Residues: CASSQGGIFYEQYF. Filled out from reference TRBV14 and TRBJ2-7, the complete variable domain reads EAGVTQFPSHSVIEKGQTVTLRCDPISGHDNLYWYRRVMGKEIKFLLHFVKESKQDESGMPNNRFLAERTGGTYSTLKVQPAELEDSGVYFCASSQGGIFYEQYFGPGTRLTVT.

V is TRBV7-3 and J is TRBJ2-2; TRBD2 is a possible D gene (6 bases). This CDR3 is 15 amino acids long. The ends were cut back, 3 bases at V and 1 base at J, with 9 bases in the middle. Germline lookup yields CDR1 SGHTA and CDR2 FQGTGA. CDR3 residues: CASSLGGLNTGELFF. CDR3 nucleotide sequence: TGTGCCAGCAGCTTGGGGGGACTGAACACCGGGGAGCTGTTTTTT.